This TCR beta chain came from a study of blood T cell repertoires in COVID-19. Germline V lookup: CDR1 ENHRY, CDR2 SYGVKD. This CDR3 spans 9 amino acids. V shed 11 bases and J shed 7 bases, with 9 bases lying between them. This clone showed up just once. In the source study's methods: The authors estimated nucleated cell counts from reference gene primer amplification. Measured with immunoSEQ multiplex PCR; TCRdb has only the in-frame clones, and not every one. V, J and clone size reflect that table, while D and trimming were determined from the DNA. The sample includes hundreds of thousands of clones, about 83% of them seen just once.

The sequencing input was peripheral blood. The chain joins TRBV10-3 to TRBJ2-7; a possible D gene is TRBD1 (5 bases). The source is a man aged 55 to 70 who had recovered from COVID-19. CDR3 residues: CAFRQEQYF. For the CDR3, the DNA is TGTGCCTTTCGACAGGAGCAGTACTTC.